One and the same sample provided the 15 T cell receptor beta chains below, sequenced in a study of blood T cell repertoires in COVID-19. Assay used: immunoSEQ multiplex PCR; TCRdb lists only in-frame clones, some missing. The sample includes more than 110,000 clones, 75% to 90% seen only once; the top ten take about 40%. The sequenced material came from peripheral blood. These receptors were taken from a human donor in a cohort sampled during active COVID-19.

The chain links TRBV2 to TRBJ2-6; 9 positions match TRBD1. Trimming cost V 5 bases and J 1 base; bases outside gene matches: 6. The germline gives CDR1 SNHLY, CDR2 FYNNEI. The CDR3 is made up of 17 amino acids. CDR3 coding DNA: TGTGCCAGCAGTCGGGACAGGGTTGCATCTGGGGCCAACGTCCTGACTTTC. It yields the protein CASSRDRVASGANVLTF. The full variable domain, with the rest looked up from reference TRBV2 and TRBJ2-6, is EPEVTQTPSHQVTQMGQEVILRCVPISNHLYFYWYRQILGQKVEFLVSFYNNEISEKSEIFDDQFSVERPDGSNFTLKIRSTKLEDSAMYFCASSRDRVASGANVLTFGAGSRLTVL.

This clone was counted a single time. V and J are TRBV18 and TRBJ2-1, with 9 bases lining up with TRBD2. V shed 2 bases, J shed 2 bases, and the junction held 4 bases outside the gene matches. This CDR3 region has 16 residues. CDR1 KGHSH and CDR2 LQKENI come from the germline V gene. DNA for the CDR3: TGTGCCAGCTCACCATCGGGCGGGGGGGCCTACAATGAGCAGTTCTTC. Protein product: CASSPSGGGAYNEQFF.

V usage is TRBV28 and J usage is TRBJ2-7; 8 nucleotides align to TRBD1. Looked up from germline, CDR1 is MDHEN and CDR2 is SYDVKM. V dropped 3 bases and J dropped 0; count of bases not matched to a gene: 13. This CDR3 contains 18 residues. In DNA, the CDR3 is TGTGCCAGCAGTTTCCTCCGGGACAGGCTCAAGAGCTCCTACGAGCAGTACGTC. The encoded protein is CASSFLRDRLKSSYEQYV.

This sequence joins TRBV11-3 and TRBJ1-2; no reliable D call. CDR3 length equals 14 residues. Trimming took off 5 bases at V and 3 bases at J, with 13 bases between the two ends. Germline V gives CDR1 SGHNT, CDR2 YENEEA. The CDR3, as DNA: TGTGCCAGCAGCCCCATGGGCCGAGACTATGGCTACACCTTC. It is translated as CASSPMGRDYGYTF.

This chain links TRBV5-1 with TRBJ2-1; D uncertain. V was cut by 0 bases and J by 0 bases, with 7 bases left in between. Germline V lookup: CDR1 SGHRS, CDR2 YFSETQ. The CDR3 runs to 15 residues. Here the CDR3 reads CASSLEPSSYNEQFF. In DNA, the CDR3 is TGCGCCAGCAGCTTGGAACCTAGCTCCTACAATGAGCAGTTCTTC.

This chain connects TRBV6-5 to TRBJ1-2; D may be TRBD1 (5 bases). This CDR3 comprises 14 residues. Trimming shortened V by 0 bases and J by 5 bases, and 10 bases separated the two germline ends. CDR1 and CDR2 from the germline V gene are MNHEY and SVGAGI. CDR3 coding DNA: TGTGCCAGCAGTTACTCTGTGGGGCGGTATGGCTACACCTTC. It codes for CASSYSVGRYGYTF.

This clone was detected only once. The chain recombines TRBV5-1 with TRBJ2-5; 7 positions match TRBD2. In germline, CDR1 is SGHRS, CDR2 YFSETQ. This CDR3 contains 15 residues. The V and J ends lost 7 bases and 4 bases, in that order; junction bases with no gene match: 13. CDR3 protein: CASAVLRGMRETQYF. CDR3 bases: TGCGCCAGCGCGGTACTGCGGGGGATGAGAGAGACCCAGTACTTC.

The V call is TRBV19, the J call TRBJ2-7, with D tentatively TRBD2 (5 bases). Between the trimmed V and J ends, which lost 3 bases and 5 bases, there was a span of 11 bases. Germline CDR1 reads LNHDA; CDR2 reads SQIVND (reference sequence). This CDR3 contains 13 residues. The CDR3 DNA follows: TGTGCCAGTAGTATTTTCGGGAACCACGAGCAGTACTTC. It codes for CASSIFGNHEQYF.

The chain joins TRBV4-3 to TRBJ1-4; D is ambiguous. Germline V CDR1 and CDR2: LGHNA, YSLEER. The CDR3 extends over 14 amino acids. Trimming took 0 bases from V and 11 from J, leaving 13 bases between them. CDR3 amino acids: CASSQDLPTSKLFF. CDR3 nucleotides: TGCGCCAGCAGCCAAGATCTTCCCACAAGTAAACTGTTTTTT.

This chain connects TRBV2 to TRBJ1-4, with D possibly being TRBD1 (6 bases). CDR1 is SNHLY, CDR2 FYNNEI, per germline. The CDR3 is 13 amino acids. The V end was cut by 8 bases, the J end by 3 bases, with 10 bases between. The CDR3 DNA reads TGTGCCAGCGGGGGCGCGGCTAATGAAAAACTGTTTTTT. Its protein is CASGGAANEKLFF. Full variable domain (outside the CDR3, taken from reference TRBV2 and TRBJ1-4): EPEVTQTPSHQVTQMGQEVILRCVPISNHLYFYWYRQILGQKVEFLVSFYNNEISEKSEIFDDQFSVERPDGSNFTLKIRSTKLEDSAMYFCASGGAANEKLFFGSGTQLSVL.

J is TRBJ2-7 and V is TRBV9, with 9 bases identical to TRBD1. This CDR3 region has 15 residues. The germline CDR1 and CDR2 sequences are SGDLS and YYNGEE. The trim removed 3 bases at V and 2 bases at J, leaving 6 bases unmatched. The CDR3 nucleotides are TGTGCCAGCAGCGCGGGGACAGGGAGAGCCTACGAGCAGTACTTC. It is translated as CASSAGTGRAYEQYF.

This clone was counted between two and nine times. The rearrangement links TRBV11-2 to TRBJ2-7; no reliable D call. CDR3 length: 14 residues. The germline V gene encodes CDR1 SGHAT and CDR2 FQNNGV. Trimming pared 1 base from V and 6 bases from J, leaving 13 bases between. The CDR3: CASSLGNAGTEQYF. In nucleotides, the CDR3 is TGTGCCAGCAGCTTAGGTAATGCAGGAACCGAGCAGTACTTC. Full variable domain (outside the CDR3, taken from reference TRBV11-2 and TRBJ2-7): EAGVAQSPRYKIIEKRQSVAFWCNPISGHATLYWYQQILGQGPKLLIQFQNNGVVDDSQLPKDRFSAERLKGVDSTLKIQPAKLEDSAVYLCASSLGNAGTEQYFGPGTRLTVT.

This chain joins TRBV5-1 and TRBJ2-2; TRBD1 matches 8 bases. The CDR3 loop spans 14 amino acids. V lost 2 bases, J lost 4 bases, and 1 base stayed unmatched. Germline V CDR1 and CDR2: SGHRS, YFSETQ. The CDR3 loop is CASSFDRGTGELFF. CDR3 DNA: TGCGCCAGCAGCTTTGACAGGGGCACCGGGGAGCTGTTTTTT.

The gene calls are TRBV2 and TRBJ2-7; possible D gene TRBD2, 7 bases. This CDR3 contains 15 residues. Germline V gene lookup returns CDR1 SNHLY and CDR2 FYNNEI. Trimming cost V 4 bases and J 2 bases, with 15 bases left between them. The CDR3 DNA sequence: TGTGCCAGCAGTGGGGGCGGGGGCACTACCTACGAGCAGTACTTC. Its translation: CASSGGGGTTYEQYF.

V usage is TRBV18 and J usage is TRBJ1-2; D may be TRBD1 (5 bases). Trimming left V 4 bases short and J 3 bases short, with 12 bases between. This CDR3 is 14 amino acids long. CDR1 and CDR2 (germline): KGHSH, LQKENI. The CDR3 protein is CASSRGREDYGYTF. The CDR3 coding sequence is TGTGCCAGCTCACGGGGCAGGGAGGACTATGGCTACACCTTC.